This TCR beta chain was found in a study of vaccination and CD4 T cells after COVID-19. The overall study: All convalescent patients were nasal swab PCR positive for SARS-CoV-2; 9 or 10 had mild and one severe disease.

The treatment is: roughly ten-day PBMC culture with coronavirus spike peptide pools or control peptides (ViraFEST assay). Half the medium was exchanged for fresh IL-2 medium on days 3 and 7. There are a few counts of this clonotype. Its antigen is not known. An Oncomine TCR Beta short-read assay was used to sequence the DNA from cultured CD4+ T cells. MiXCR, applied by TCRdb to the PCR reads, yields one record per CDR3 protein. The data hold roughly 17,000 distinct CDR3 sequences, with over 45% observed a single time. Germline-derived CDR1 and CDR2 are SEHNR and FQNEAQ (reference sequence). V shed 5 bases, J shed 4 bases, and the junction held 9 bases outside the gene matches. This CDR3 spans 16 amino acids.

The sample was CD4+ T cells from blood, cultured in vitro. The receptor comes from a human donor who had recovered from COVID-19. V is TRBV7-9 and J is TRBJ1-3; TRBD1 aligns across 9 bases. The CDR3, as DNA: TGTGCCAGCAGCGCGGACAGGGGTGCGGGGGGAAACACCATATATTTT. It is translated as CASSADRGAGGNTIYF.